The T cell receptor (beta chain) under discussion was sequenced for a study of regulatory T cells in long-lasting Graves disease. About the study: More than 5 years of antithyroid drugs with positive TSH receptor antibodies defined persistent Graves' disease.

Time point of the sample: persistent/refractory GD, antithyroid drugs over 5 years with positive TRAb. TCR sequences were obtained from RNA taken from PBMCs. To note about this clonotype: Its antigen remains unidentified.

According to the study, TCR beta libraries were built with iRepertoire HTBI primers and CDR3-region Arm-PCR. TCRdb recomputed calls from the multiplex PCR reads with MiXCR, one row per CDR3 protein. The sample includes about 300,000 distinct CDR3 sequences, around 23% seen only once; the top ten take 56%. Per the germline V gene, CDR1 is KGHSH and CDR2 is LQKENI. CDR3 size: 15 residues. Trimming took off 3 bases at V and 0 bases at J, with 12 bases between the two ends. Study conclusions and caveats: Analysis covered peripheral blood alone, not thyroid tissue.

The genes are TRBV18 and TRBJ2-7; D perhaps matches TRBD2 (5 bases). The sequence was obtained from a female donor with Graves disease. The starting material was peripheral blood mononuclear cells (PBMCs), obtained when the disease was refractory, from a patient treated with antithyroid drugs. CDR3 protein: CASSPVQRASYEQYF. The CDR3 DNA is TGTGCCAGCTCACCCGTACAGAGGGCCTCCTACGAGCAGTACTTC.